The text below deals with one T cell receptor beta chain. The sample is drawn from a study of PD-L1 blockade in urothelial cancer. Study-wide background: The study recovered a median of roughly 140,000 T cells per blood sample.

Per germline, CDR1 MDHEN and CDR2 SYDVKM. This CDR3 spans 14 amino acids. Trimming cost V 3 bases and J 0 bases, with 8 bases left between them. The time point was: pretreatment peripheral blood. Repertoires were generated with immunoSEQ multiplex PCR, while TCRdb's copy carries only in-frame clones and drops some. Here the sample spans 70,000 to 75,000 clones, roughly 88% being singletons. The starting material was PBMCs, obtained around atezolizumab (anti-PD-L1) treatment. This chain links TRBV28 with TRBJ1-1; D remains ambiguous. The TCR originated in a man aged 70 or older with urothelial cancer. CDR3 sequence: CASSLRTMNTEAFF. In DNA, the CDR3 is TGTGCCAGCAGTTTGAGGACTATGAACACTGAAGCTTTCTTT.